The 26 T cell receptor beta chains listed next were all sequenced from one sample in a study of STAT5B mutations in CD4+ large granular lymphocyte leukemia. Measured with immunoSEQ multiplex PCR; TCRdb has only the in-frame clones, and not every one. The table shows some 45,000 clones, with 86% occurring only once. Sequenced input: CD4+ T cells from blood buffy coats. The receptors stem from a human donor in good health.

This clone turned up a few times. CDR3 nucleotides: TGTGCCACCAGCAGAGTTAAGGGTACTGAAGCTTTCTTT. Its translation: CATSRVKGTEAFF. The rearrangement uses TRBV15 and TRBJ1-1; no clear D. Germline loops: CDR1 LNHNV, CDR2 YYDKDF (reference sequence). The CDR3 is 13 amino acids. V dropped 1 base and J dropped 5 bases, with 8 bases sitting between them. The full variable domain, rest sourced from reference TRBV15 and TRBJ1-1, is DAMVIQNPRYQVTQFGKPVTLSCSQTLNHNVMYWYQQKSSQAPKLLFHYYDKDFNNEADTPDNFQSRRPNTSFCFLDIRSPGLGDTAMYLCATSRVKGTEAFFGQGTRLTVV.

V is TRBV7-2 and J is TRBJ2-1; 7 nucleotides match TRBD2. V lost 2 bases to trimming and J lost 0 bases; unmatched junction nucleotides: 4. CDR3 length: 16 amino acids. CDR1 is SGHTA and CDR2 is FQGNSA in the germline V gene. CDR3 nucleotide sequence: TGTGCCAGCAGCTTAACTAGCGCTAGCTCCTACAATGAGCAGTTCTTC. Residues: CASSLTSASSYNEQFF.

The rearrangement joins TRBV6-5 to TRBJ2-7; the match to TRBD2 covers 9 bases. V lost 6 bases to trimming and J lost 1 base; unmatched junction nucleotides: 7. The V gene's germline CDR1 is MNHEY and CDR2 SVGAGI. The CDR3 extends over 15 amino acids. DNA for the CDR3: TGTGCCAGCAGAGGGGCGACTAGCGGATCCTACGAGCAGTACTTC. Encoded protein: CASRGATSGSYEQYF.

The chain is built from TRBV2 and TRBJ2-1; 7 bases match TRBD2. Germline CDR1 reads SNHLY; CDR2 reads FYNNEI. The CDR3 sequence is 13 residues long. Trimming at V came to 7 bases and at J to 6 bases, leaving 6 bases not matched to a gene. The CDR3 region is CASNRDYPNEQFF. The CDR3 DNA is TGTGCCAGCAACCGGGACTATCCCAATGAGCAGTTCTTC.

This clone occurred a few times. The chain joins TRBV5-5 to TRBJ2-7; D ambiguous. CDR3 length equals 16 residues. From germline, CDR1 is SGHKS and CDR2 YYEKEE (reference sequence). Trimming removed 4 bases at V and 0 bases at J, with 17 bases between. CDR3 sequence: CASSPGVGSSSYEQYF. As DNA, the CDR3 is TGTGCCAGCAGCCCTGGGGTAGGTTCGAGCTCCTACGAGCAGTACTTC.

This clone was observed a handful of times. The V call is TRBV2, the J call TRBJ1-2, with D hard to call. Germline CDR1 is SNHLY and CDR2 is FYNNEI. The CDR3 contains 16 residues. V was trimmed by 0 bases and J by 0 bases, leaving 11 bases between them. CDR3 amino acids: CASSEAERAANYGYTF. The CDR3 nucleotides are TGTGCCAGCAGTGAAGCAGAGAGGGCTGCTAACTATGGCTACACCTTC.

The chain is built from TRBV7-8 and TRBJ2-7; TRBD2 aligns across 7 bases. The germline CDR1 and CDR2 sequences are SGHVS and FQNEAQ. The V and J ends lost 3 bases and 3 bases, in that order; junction bases with no gene match: 11. The CDR3 sequence is 16 residues long. The CDR3, as DNA: TGTGCCAGCAGCTTTAGGTGGGGGTCGGGAGGCTACGAGCAGTACTTC. Translated, it gives CASSFRWGSGGYEQYF.

This clone was recorded once. The chain carries TRBV15 and TRBJ2-3; 7 nucleotides match TRBD2. CDR1 and CDR2 from the germline V gene are LNHNV and YYDKDF (reference sequence). The CDR3 loop spans 16 amino acids. V was clipped by 3 bases and J by 5 bases; unmatched bases: 11. CDR3 in amino acids: CATSRAPSGAKDTQYF. In nucleotides, the CDR3 is TGTGCCACCAGCAGGGCACCTAGCGGCGCGAAAGATACGCAGTATTTT.

The rearrangement links TRBV12-5 to TRBJ1-3; D remains ambiguous. The CDR3 is made up of 13 amino acids. Trimming removed 5 bases at V and 5 bases at J, with 10 bases between. From germline, CDR1 is LGHNT and CDR2 FRNRAP. The CDR3 is CASGPPLRNTIYF. The CDR3 DNA is TGTGCTAGTGGTCCGCCCCTGAGAAACACCATATATTTT.

CDR3 in DNA: TGCGCCAGCAGGGCACTCGCGAACACCGGGGAGCTGTTTTTT. Residues: CASRALANTGELFF. The V gene is TRBV5-1, the J gene TRBJ2-2; D not certain. Trimming took off 5 bases at V and 0 bases at J, with 8 bases between the two ends. Germline V gives CDR1 SGHRS, CDR2 YFSETQ. This CDR3 contains 14 residues.

This chain links TRBV18 with TRBJ1-1; maybe TRBD1 (5 bases). The CDR3 contains 16 residues. Germline-derived CDR1 and CDR2 are KGHSH and LQKENI. The V gene lost 2 bases and the J gene lost 0 bases, with 13 bases spanning the gap. The CDR3 bases are TGTGCCAGCTCACCAGGCGAAGGCAGGGTGAACACTGAAGCTTTCTTT. Encoded protein: CASSPGEGRVNTEAFF. Using reference TRBV18 and TRBJ1-1 for the parts outside the CDR3, the full variable domain is NAGVMQNPRHLVRRRGQEARLRCSPMKGHSHVYWYRQLPEEGLKFMVYLQKENIIDESGMPKERFSAEFPKEGPSILRIQQVVRGDSAAYFCASSPGEGRVNTEAFFGQGTRLTVV.

This clone was seen only a few times. The chain couples TRBV7-9 to TRBJ1-2; 7 nucleotides line up with TRBD1. Germline lookup yields CDR1 SEHNR and CDR2 FQNEAQ (reference sequence). V shed 4 bases, J shed 9 bases, and the junction held 11 bases outside the gene matches. This CDR3 spans 14 amino acids. CDR3 sequence (DNA): TGTGCCAGCAGCTCAGGGGAAGGGGGCGATCGCTACACCTTC. It codes for CASSSGEGGDRYTF.

The genes are TRBV4-3 and TRBJ1-5; D is ambiguous. The CDR3 has 15 amino acids. The germline CDR1 and CDR2 sequences are LGHNA and YSLEER. V lost 7 bases and J 2 bases, leaving 15 bases between the germline ends. CDR3 nucleotide sequence: TGCGCCAGCACCCCTCGAGGCGGTGGCAATCAGCCCCAGCATTTT. Its translation: CASTPRGGGNQPQHF.

This chain joins TRBV10-3 and TRBJ1-1; D gene unclear. Germline CDR1 is ENHRY and CDR2 is SYGVKD. This CDR3 spans 12 amino acids. V lost 3 bases and J 6 bases, leaving 8 bases between the germline ends. The CDR3 is CAISESEAEAFF. The DNA of the CDR3 is TGTGCCATCAGTGAATCGGAAGCTGAAGCTTTCTTT.

The V call is TRBV4-2, the J call TRBJ2-3; D is undetermined. Between the trimmed V and J ends, which lost 0 bases and 4 bases, there was a span of 2 bases. Germline assignment: CDR1 LGHNA and CDR2 YNFKEQ. The CDR3 spans 12 residues. The CDR3 DNA is TGTGCCAGCAGCCAAGAGGCAGATACGCAGTATTTT. As protein: CASSQEADTQYF.

There are a few counts of this clone. This CDR3 reads CASSFRLAGGGGDNEQFF. The CDR3 DNA sequence: TGTGCCAGCAGCTTTCGCCTAGCGGGAGGCGGGGGAGACAATGAGCAGTTCTTC. The chain is built from TRBV7-2 and TRBJ2-1, with TRBD2 matching over 11 bases. V dropped 3 bases and J dropped 5; count of bases not matched to a gene: 12. Looked up from germline, CDR1 is SGHTA and CDR2 is FQGNSA. This CDR3 is built from 18 residues.

The rearrangement uses TRBV2 and TRBJ1-1; a possible D gene is TRBD1 (6 bases). V was cut by 3 bases and J by 0 bases, with 8 bases left in between. Germline V gene data show CDR1 as SNHLY and CDR2 as FYNNEI. CDR3 length: 14 residues. The CDR3 DNA reads as TGTGCCAGCAGTGACCAGGGGATGAACACTGAAGCTTTCTTT. Translating it yields CASSDQGMNTEAFF.

This sequence joins TRBV9 and TRBJ2-4; 9 positions match TRBD2. Per germline, CDR1 SGDLS and CDR2 YYNGEE. The CDR3 runs 16 residues. The J segment lost 2 bases and the V segment lost 1 base, leaving 4 bases of the junction unmatched. For the CDR3, the DNA is TGTGCCAGCAGCGTAACAGCGGGAGGAACCAAAAACATTCAGTACTTC. This translates into CASSVTAGGTKNIQYF.

This sequence joins TRBV7-3 and TRBJ2-4, with 11 bases that match TRBD2. Germline CDR1 is SGHTA and CDR2 is FQGTGA. V shed 0 bases, J shed 0 bases, and the junction held 4 bases outside the gene matches. The CDR3 is made up of 18 amino acids. The CDR3 spells CASSLTGTSGLAKNIQYF. For the CDR3, the DNA is TGTGCCAGCAGCTTAACTGGGACTAGCGGTTTAGCCAAAAACATTCAGTACTTC.

This clone was observed a few times. The junction differs from germline at one of its ends, possibly a read error. The rearrangement links TRBV7-9 to TRBJ1-2, with a possible D match to TRBD1 (6 bases). The CDR3 sequence is 14 residues long. The germline V gene encodes CDR1 SEHNR and CDR2 FQNEAQ (reference sequence). The CDR3 nucleotides are TGTGCCAGCAGCCTAGCCAGGGGTGGCTATGGCTACACCTTC. It codes for CASSLARGGYGYTF.

The V and J genes are TRBV6-5 and TRBJ2-7; the D is unclear. The CDR3 is made up of 15 amino acids. V dropped 0 bases and J dropped 5 bases, with 14 bases sitting between them. Germline assignment: CDR1 MNHEY and CDR2 SVGAGI. The CDR3: CASSYSIRAGDEQYF. In DNA, the CDR3 is TGTGCCAGCAGTTACTCGATCCGCGCTGGGGACGAGCAGTACTTC.

This clone has more than one count but fewer than ten. The rearrangement joins TRBV5-6 to TRBJ1-5; no definite D call. Trimming took off 0 bases at V and 12 bases at J, with 13 bases between the two ends. Germline-derived CDR1 and CDR2 are SGHDT and YYEEEE. The CDR3 totals 13 residues. The CDR3 nucleotides are TGTGCCAGCAGCTTGGCGTGGAAGGGAGTCCAGCATTTT. This translates into CASSLAWKGVQHF.

This chain uses TRBV19 with TRBJ2-2; weak D call: TRBD1 (5 bases). V lost 3 bases and J 5 bases, leaving 10 bases between the germline ends. The CDR3 covers 14 residues. Germline lookup yields CDR1 LNHDA and CDR2 SQIVND (reference sequence). The CDR3 is CASSILSGTGELFF. The DNA of the CDR3 is TGTGCCAGTAGTATCCTCTCAGGGACCGGGGAGCTGTTTTTT.

Written as DNA, the CDR3 is TGTGCCAGCAGTCGGGGCGGAGGCCGCACAGATACGCAGTATTTT. The encoded protein is CASSRGGGRTDTQYF. The V and J genes are TRBV6-6 and TRBJ2-3; D possibly uses TRBD1 or TRBD2 (5 bases each). V shed 5 bases and J shed 1 base, with 13 bases lying between them. Germline V gene data show CDR1 as MNHNY and CDR2 as SVGAGI (reference sequence). The CDR3 length is 15 residues.

The chain has TRBV2 and TRBJ1-2; 9 nucleotides agree with TRBD1. There are 14 residues in the CDR3. Germline V lookup: CDR1 SNHLY, CDR2 FYNNEI. V was pared by 0 bases and J by 8 bases, with 4 bases of the junction left unmatched. CDR3 sequence (DNA): TGTGCCAGCAGTGAAGCAAGGACAGGGGAAGGCTACACCTTC. This codes for CASSEARTGEGYTF. Full variable domain (remainder filled in from reference TRBV2 and TRBJ1-2): EPEVTQTPSHQVTQMGQEVILRCVPISNHLYFYWYRQILGQKVEFLVSFYNNEISEKSEIFDDQFSVERPDGSNFTLKIRSTKLEDSAMYFCASSEARTGEGYTFGSGTRLTVV.

CDR3 DNA: TGCAGCGTTGGGGACTCCCGGACCGGGGAGCTGTTTTTT. It is translated as CSVGDSRTGELFF. This chain connects TRBV29-1 to TRBJ2-2; D is perhaps TRBD2 (6 bases). The V gene lost 4 bases and the J gene lost 5 bases, with 11 bases spanning the gap. The CDR3 length is 13 residues. The germline V gene has CDR1 SQVTM and CDR2 ANQGSEA.